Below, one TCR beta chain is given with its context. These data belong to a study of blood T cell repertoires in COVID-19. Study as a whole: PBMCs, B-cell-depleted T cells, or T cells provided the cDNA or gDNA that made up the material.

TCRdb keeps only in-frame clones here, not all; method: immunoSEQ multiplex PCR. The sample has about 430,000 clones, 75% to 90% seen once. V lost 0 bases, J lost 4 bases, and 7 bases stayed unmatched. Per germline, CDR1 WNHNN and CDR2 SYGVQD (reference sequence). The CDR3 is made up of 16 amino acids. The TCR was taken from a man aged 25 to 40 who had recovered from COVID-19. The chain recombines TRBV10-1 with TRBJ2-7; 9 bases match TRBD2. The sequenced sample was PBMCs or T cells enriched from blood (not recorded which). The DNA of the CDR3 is TGCGCCAGCAGTGAGTCCGGGGGTAGCGGGAGTTACGAGCAGTACTTC. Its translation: CASSESGGSGSYEQYF.